Sequencing of this T cell receptor beta chain was carried out in a study of shared clonotypes between healthy human individuals. Study-level results: Tissues were not sampled, only blood, and their repertoires likely differ. Despite large depth, sorted-subset datasets appeared incompletely sequenced.

As concerns this clone: No antigen is known for it.

Every subset had its genomic DNA shared out evenly among several immunoSEQ plates. The protocol was immunoSEQ multiplex PCR, while the TCRdb copy is restricted to in-frame clones and leaves out a portion. The data show about 580,000 clones, about 98% seen once. The germline V gene encodes CDR1 SNHLY and CDR2 FYNNEI. This CDR3 region has 14 residues. Unmatched junction bases numbered 12, after V lost 5 bases and J lost 11 bases. Selected positively for CCR7 and CD45RO-negative, naive CD8 cells excluded terminally differentiated effector memory CD45RA+ cells. This TCR came from a man aged 25 to 40 in good health. The chain links TRBV2 to TRBJ1-5; 7 nucleotides align to TRBD1. The sample taken for sequencing was naive CD8+ T cells sorted from blood. The CDR3 is CASSTQGGVFAQHF. DNA for the CDR3: TGTGCCAGCAGTACTCAGGGGGGGGTTTTTGCCCAGCATTTT.